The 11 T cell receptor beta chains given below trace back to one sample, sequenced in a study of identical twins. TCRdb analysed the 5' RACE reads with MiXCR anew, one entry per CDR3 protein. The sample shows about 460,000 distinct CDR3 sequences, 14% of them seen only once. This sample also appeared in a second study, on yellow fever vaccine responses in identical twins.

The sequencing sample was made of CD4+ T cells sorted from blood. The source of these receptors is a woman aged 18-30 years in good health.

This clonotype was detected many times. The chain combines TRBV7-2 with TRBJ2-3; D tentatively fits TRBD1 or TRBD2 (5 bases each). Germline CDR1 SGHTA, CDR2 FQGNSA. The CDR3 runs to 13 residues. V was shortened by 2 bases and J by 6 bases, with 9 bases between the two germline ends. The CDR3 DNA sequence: TGTGCCAGCAGCTTAAACGAGGGGGATACGCAGTATTTT. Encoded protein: CASSLNEGDTQYF.

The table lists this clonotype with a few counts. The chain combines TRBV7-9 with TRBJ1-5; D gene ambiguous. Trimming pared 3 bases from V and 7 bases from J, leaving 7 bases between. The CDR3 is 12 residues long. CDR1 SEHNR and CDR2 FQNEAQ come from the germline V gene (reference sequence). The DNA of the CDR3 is TGTGCCAGCAGCTTTGAAATCCAGCCCCAGCATTTT. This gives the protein CASSFEIQPQHF.

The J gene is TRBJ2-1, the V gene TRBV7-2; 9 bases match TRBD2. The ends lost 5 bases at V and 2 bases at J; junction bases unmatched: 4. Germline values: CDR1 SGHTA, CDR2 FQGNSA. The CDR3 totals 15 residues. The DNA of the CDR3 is TGTGCCAGCAGCGATAGCGGGAGAGCCTACAATGAGCAGTTCTTC. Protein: CASSDSGRAYNEQFF.

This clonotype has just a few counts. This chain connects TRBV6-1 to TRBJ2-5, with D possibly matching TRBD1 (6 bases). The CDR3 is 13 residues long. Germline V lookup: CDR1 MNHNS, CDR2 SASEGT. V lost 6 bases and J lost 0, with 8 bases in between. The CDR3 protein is CASRGQYQETQYF. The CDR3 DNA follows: TGTGCCAGCAGAGGACAGTACCAAGAGACCCAGTACTTC.

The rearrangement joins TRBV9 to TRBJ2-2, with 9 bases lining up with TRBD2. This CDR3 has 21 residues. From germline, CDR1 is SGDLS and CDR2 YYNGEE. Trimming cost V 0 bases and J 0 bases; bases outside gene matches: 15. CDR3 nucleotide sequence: TGTGCCAGCAGCGTAGGACTGCCTAGCGGGAATGTCAGAGCGAACACCGGGGAGCTGTTTTTT. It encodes CASSVGLPSGNVRANTGELFF.

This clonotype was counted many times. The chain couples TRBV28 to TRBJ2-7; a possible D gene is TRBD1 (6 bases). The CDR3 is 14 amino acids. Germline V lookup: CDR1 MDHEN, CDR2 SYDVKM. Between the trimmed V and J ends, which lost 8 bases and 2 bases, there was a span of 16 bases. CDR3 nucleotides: TGTGCCAGCGGTATGGACAGCCCAACCTACGAGCAGTACTTC. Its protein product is CASGMDSPTYEQYF. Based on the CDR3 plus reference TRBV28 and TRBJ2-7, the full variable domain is DVKVTQSSRYLVKRTGEKVFLECVQDMDHENMFWYRQDPGLGLRLIYFSYDVKMKEKGDIPEGYSVSREKKERFSLILESASTNQTSMYLCASGMDSPTYEQYFGPGTRLTVT.

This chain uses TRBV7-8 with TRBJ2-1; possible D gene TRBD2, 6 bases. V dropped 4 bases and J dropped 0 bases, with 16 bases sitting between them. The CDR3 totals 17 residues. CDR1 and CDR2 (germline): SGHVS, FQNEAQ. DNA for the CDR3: TGTGCCAGCAGCTCGAGGACTAAAGCGAGCTCCTACAATGAGCAGTTCTTC. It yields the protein CASSSRTKASSYNEQFF.

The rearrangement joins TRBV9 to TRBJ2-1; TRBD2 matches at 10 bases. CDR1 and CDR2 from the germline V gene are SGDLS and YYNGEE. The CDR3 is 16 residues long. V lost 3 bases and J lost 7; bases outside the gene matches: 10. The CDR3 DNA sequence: TGTGCCAGCAGCGCGAGAAGACTAGCGGGCTTAAATGAGCAGTTCTTC. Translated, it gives CASSARRLAGLNEQFF. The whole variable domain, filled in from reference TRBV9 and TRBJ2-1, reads DSGVTQTPKHLITATGQRVTLRCSPRSGDLSVYWYQQSLDQGLQFLIQYYNGEERAKGNILERFSAQQFPDLHSELNLSSLELGDSALYFCASSARRLAGLNEQFFGPGTRLTVL.

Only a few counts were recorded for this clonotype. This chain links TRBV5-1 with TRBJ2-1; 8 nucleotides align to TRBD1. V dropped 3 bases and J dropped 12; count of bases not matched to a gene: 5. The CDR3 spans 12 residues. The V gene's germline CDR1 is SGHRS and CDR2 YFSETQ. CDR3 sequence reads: CASSSGQGGQFF. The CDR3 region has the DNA TGCGCCAGCAGCTCCGGACAGGGCGGGCAGTTCTTC. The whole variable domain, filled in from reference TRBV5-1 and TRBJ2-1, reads KAGVTQTPRYLIKTRGQQVTLSCSPISGHRSVSWYQQTPGQGLQFLFEYFSETQRNKGNFPGRFSGRQFSNSRSEMNVSTLELGDSALYLCASSSGQGGQFFGPGTRLTVL.

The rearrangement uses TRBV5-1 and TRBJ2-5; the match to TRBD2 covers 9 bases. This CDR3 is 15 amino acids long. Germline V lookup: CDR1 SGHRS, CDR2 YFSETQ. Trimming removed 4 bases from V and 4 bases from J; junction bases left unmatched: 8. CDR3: CASSPRLAAPETQYF. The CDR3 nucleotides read TGCGCCAGCAGCCCGCGACTAGCGGCGCCAGAGACCCAGTACTTC.

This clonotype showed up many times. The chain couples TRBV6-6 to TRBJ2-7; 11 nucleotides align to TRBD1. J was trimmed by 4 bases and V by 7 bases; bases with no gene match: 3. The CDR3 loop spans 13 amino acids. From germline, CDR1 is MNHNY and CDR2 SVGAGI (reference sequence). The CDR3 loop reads CASTGQGVYEQYF. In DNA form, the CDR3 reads TGTGCCAGCACGGGACAGGGGGTTTACGAGCAGTACTTC.